The clone carrying this TCR beta chain has more than one count but fewer than ten. What it binds is not known. This entry comes from a study of regulatory T cells in long-lasting Graves disease. Study summary: Graves' disease counted as persistent after over 5 years of antithyroid drugs with positive TSH receptor antibodies. Whole-study findings and limits: Preferential use of TRBV28, TRBJ1-2 and TRBJ2-5 was seen in persistent disease. Thyroid tissue was not sampled; only peripheral blood was.

Time point described: persistent/refractory GD, antithyroid drugs over 5 years with positive TRAb. The TCR library used RNA extracted from PBMCs. Trimming stripped 2 bases from V and 5 bases from J, with 11 bases between. The CDR3 is made up of 13 amino acids. CDR1 is SGHRS, CDR2 YFSETQ, per germline. With iRepertoire HTBI primers and Arm-PCR of CDR3 regions, TCR beta libraries were built. TCRdb reanalysed the multiplex PCR reads using MiXCR and keeps one entry per CDR3 protein. Of over 650,000 distinct CDR3 sequences in the sample, 25% to 35% are singletons; the top ten hold around 40%. The sample was peripheral blood mononuclear cells (PBMCs), taken when the disease was refractory, from a patient treated with antithyroid drugs. The chain combines TRBV5-1 with TRBJ2-7; no firm D call. The origin of this receptor is a female donor with Graves disease. The CDR3 region has the DNA TGCGCCAGCAGCTTAAGACTTACCAACGAGCAGTACTTC. This translates into CASSLRLTNEQYF.